The rows below give T cell receptor beta chains drawn from one sample of a study of Graves' ophthalmopathy and Graves' hyperthyroidism. TCRdb re-derived calls from the multiplex PCR reads in MiXCR, one entry per CDR3 protein. Of around 1,200,000 distinct CDR3 sequences listed, roughly 35% are singletons. Material for sequencing was peripheral blood or thyroid tissue (not recorded which). All receptors derive from an adult man with Graves' hyperthyroidism. Both conserved end residues are part of each CDR3. D genes are given only for firm matches. The size entry is marked missing in some rows and otherwise reads once, few, many or a size class.

J	V	size	D	DNA	CDR3
TRBJ2-5	TRBV30	few	TRBD2	TGTGCCTGGAGTCCGGGACTAGCGGGGGGGCTTCGTCGGGAGACCCAGTACTTC	CAWSPGLAGGLRRETQYF
TRBJ1-3	TRBV5-1	.	TRBD1	TGCGCCAGCAGACAAGGGACAGCCGACACCATATATTTT	CASRQGTADTIYF
TRBJ2-5	TRBV6-5	many	.	TGTGCCAGCAGTTACTCGAGTGTTGAGACCCAGTACTTC	CASSYSSVETQYF
TRBJ1-5	TRBV29-1	few	.	TGCAGCCCCAACGGGGGGGGCTTGGAACAGCCCCAGCATTTT	CSPNGGGLEQPQHF
TRBJ2-2	TRBV11-3	.	.	TGTGCCAGCAGCCCTCGCACAGGGTCCGGGGAGCTGTTTTTT	CASSPRTGSGELFF
TRBJ2-2	TRBV12-3/TRBV12-4	many	.	TGTGCCAGCAGCCAACCATCCGGGGAGCTGTTTTTT	CASSQPSGELFF
TRBJ2-5	TRBV20-1	many	TRBD2	TGCAGTGCTAGCGTGCCGGGACTAGCGGGATCAGAGACCCAGTACTTC	CSASVPGLAGSETQYF
TRBJ1-1	TRBV19	many	TRBD1	TGTGCCAGTAGTGCCCGACAGGGCGGGATGAACACTGAAGCTTTCTTT	CASSARQGGMNTEAFF
TRBJ1-5	TRBV5-1	.	.	TGCGCCAGCAGCTTGGGAGTTGGTCCTAGTCAGCCCCAGCATTTT	CASSLGVGPSQPQHF
TRBJ2-7	TRBV20-1	many	TRBD1	TGCAGTGCAGCACTGCCGGGACAGCCATACGAGCAGTACTTC	CSAALPGQPYEQYF
TRBJ1-2	TRBV10-3	few	TRBD1	TGTGCCATCAGTGAGTCTGGCAGGGGGACTAACTATGGCTACACCTTC	CAISESGRGTNYGYTF
TRBJ2-2	TRBV20-1	once	.	TGCAGTGCTAGAGATATTGGGAACACCGGGGAGCTGTTTTTT	CSARDIGNTGELFF
TRBJ1-6	TRBV7-2	.	.	TGTGCCAGCAGCGCCCCCGGGGGGAATTCACCCCTCCACTTT	CASSAPGGNSPLHF
TRBJ1-2	TRBV6-5	few	.	TGTGCCAGCAGTTTCGGTCTTGGGGGTGGCTACACCTTC	CASSFGLGGGYTF
TRBJ2-5	TRBV7-8	many	TRBD2	TGTGCCAGCAGCCTTATAGCGGGAGAAGAGACCCAGTACTTC	CASSLIAGEETQYF
TRBJ1-4	TRBV7-9	many	.	TGTGCCAGCAGCGACACCGGGACCCCTCTGTTTTTT	CASSDTGTPLFF
TRBJ1-2	TRBV19	many	.	TGTGCCAGTAGTCCGGTGGGGGCAGATTATGGCTACACCTTC	CASSPVGADYGYTF
TRBJ2-7	TRBV7-3	.	.	TGCGCCAGCAGCCAATCGTACTCCTCAAGCTCCTACGAGCAGTACTTC	CASSQSYSSSSYEQYF
TRBJ1-1	TRBV5-6	.	.	TGTGCCAGCAGCTTGGTATCAAGGAGAGATGAAGCTTTCTTT	CASSLVSRRDEAFF
TRBJ2-7	TRBV11-2	many	.	TGTGCCAGCAGCAACAACCCCGGTGACTACGAGCAGTACTTC	CASSNNPGDYEQYF
TRBJ2-2	TRBV12-3/TRBV12-4	.	.	TGTGCCAGCAGTTCGGACGCCAGCCAGAACACCGGGGAGCTGTTTTTT	CASSSDASQNTGELFF
TRBJ1-1	TRBV12-3/TRBV12-4	few	.	TGTGCCAGCAGTTTGTCCCGCAGGGCCGCCACTGAAGCTTTCTTT	CASSLSRRAATEAFF